This record covers a single T cell receptor (beta chain). The entry originates in a study of blood T cell repertoires in COVID-19. Some clones are missing from TCRdb's copy, which holds only in-frame ones; the method was immunoSEQ multiplex PCR. The table shows 150,000 or so clones, with less than 85% occurring only once. Material for sequencing was PBMCs or T cells enriched from blood (not recorded which). This receptor was obtained from a man in his fifties or sixties who had recovered from COVID-19.

The CDR3, as DNA: TGTGCCATCAGTGACCAACAGAGACTGTTTTTT. Residues: CAISDQQRLFF. The chain couples TRBV10-3 to TRBJ2-2; D is ambiguous. There are 11 residues in the CDR3. The V gene lost 3 bases and the J gene lost 14 bases, with 10 bases spanning the gap. The V gene's germline CDR1 is ENHRY and CDR2 SYGVKD.